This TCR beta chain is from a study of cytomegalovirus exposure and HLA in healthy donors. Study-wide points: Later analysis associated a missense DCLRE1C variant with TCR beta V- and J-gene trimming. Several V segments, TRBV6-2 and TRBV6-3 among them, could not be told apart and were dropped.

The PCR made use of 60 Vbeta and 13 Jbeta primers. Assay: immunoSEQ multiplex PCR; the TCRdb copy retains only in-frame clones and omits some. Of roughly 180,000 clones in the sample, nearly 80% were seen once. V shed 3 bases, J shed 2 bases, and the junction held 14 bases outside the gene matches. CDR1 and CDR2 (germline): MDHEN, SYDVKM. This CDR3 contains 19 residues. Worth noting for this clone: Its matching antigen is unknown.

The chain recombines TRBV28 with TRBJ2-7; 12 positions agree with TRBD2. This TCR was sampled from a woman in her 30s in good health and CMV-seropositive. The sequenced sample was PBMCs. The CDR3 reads CASSFSLAGGQGGTYEQYF. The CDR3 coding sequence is TGTGCCAGCAGTTTCTCGCTAGCGGGAGGGCAAGGTGGCACCTACGAGCAGTACTTC.